The 12 T cell receptor beta chains below were found in one sample sequenced in a study of shared clonotypes between healthy human individuals. The assay was immunoSEQ multiplex PCR, and TCRdb's table has in-frame clones only and misses some. The sample yields 2 million to 3 million clones, more than 85% seen once. Sequenced material: naive CD4+ T cells from PBMCs. Noted subset: CD45RA+ positively selected. The source of these receptors is a man in his late teens or twenties in good health. Some clones in this sample may be carry-over from other donors' samples.

This clone was found a few times. The rearrangement uses TRBV11-2 and TRBJ1-1; D unclear. The germline V and J ends were trimmed by 4 bases and 0 bases, with 9 bases remaining between them. This CDR3 spans 14 amino acids. Germline V CDR1 and CDR2: SGHAT, FQNNGV. CDR3 sequence: CASSWGDMNTEAFF. CDR3 in DNA: TGTGCCAGCAGCTGGGGAGATATGAACACTGAAGCTTTCTTT.

This clone was recorded a few times. The sample contains more than one DNA sequence encoding this CDR3. The chain links TRBV18 to TRBJ1-1, with D tentatively TRBD1 (5 bases). This CDR3 is 13 amino acids long. Germline V gene sequence: CDR1 KGHSH, CDR2 LQKENI. V lost 4 bases and J lost 5, with 11 bases in between. CDR3: CASSRSRDTEAFF. The CDR3 DNA sequence: TGTGCCAGCTCACGCTCCAGGGATACTGAAGCTTTCTTT.

The chain couples TRBV5-1 to TRBJ2-5, with 7 nucleotides matching TRBD2. CDR3 length equals 13 residues. V lost 8 bases, J lost 1 base, and 5 bases stayed unmatched. CDR1 is SGHRS and CDR2 is YFSETQ in the germline V gene. The CDR3 DNA reads TGCGCCAGTACAGCGGGACCCCAAGAGACCCAGTACTTC. It translates to CASTAGPQETQYF.

This chain links TRBV10-2 with TRBJ1-2, with 9 bases aligning to TRBD1. With 5 bases clipped from V and 11 bases from J, the junction kept 12 bases outside the gene matches. Germline V CDR1 and CDR2: WSHSY, SAAADI. The CDR3 loop spans 14 amino acids. The DNA for the CDR3 is TGCGCCAGCAGTAATCCGGGACAGGGAAATTCGTACACCTTC. Translated: CASSNPGQGNSYTF.

The chain carries TRBV11-3 and TRBJ2-7; the match to TRBD2 covers 8 bases. With 3 bases clipped from V and 0 bases from J, the junction kept 4 bases outside the gene matches. This CDR3 region has 15 residues. Germline V gene sequence: CDR1 SGHNT, CDR2 YENEEA. CDR3 loop: CASSLRSGSSYEQYF. In DNA form, the CDR3 reads TGTGCCAGCAGCTTGAGGAGCGGGAGCTCCTACGAGCAGTACTTC.

The chain couples TRBV19 to TRBJ2-5; 13 nucleotides align to TRBD2. In germline, CDR1 is LNHDA, CDR2 SQIVND (reference sequence). This CDR3 spans 16 amino acids. The V segment lost 5 bases and the J segment 4 bases; nucleotides outside the gene matches: 7. Written as DNA, the CDR3 is TGTGCCAGTAGTGCCCAACTAGCGGGAGGGATAGAGACCCAGTACTTC. This translates into CASSAQLAGGIETQYF. Variable domain in full (rest from reference TRBV19 and TRBJ2-5): DGGITQSPKYLFRKEGQNVTLSCEQNLNHDAMYWYRQDPGQGLRLIYYSQIVNDFQKGDIAEGYSVSREKKESFPLTVTSAQKNPTAFYLCASSAQLAGGIETQYFGPGTRLLVL.

This chain links TRBV21-1 with TRBJ1-5. TRBV21-1 is shown as a pseudogene. The CDR3 runs 13 residues. CDR3: CASSKVWVQPQHF. The CDR3, as DNA: TGTGCCAGCAGCAAAGTTTGGGTCCAGCCCCAGCATTTT.

Concerning this clone itself: Distinct nucleotide sequences in the sample also encode this CDR3. The J gene is TRBJ1-4, the V gene TRBV5-1; 9 positions agree with TRBD1. The CDR3 is made up of 14 amino acids. J lost 8 bases, V lost 4 bases, and 6 bases had no gene match. Germline CDR1 is SGHRS and CDR2 is YFSETQ. The CDR3 loop reads CASSLTGQGEKLFF. For the CDR3, the DNA is TGCGCCAGCAGCCTCACCGGACAGGGGGAAAAACTGTTTTTT.

The chain combines TRBV10-3 with TRBJ2-7; the D is unclear. With 5 bases removed from V and 2 bases from J, the gap between germline ends came to 10 bases. The CDR3 extends over 13 amino acids. From germline, CDR1 is ENHRY and CDR2 SYGVKD. Here the CDR3 DNA reads TGTGCCATCAGTCACCCTCCTACCTACGAGCAGTACTTC. This encodes CAISHPPTYEQYF.

This sequence joins TRBV18 and TRBJ2-3; D is unresolved. The V end was cut by 3 bases, the J end by 5 bases, with 6 bases between. Germline V gene sequence: CDR1 KGHSH, CDR2 LQKENI. There are 12 residues in the CDR3. CDR3 bases: TGTGCCAGCTCACCGAACGAAGATACGCAGTATTTT. Its protein is CASSPNEDTQYF.

The CDR3 bases are TGCGCCACCAAGGGACTAGCGGGTGGAGAGCAGTACTTC. This sequence encodes CATKGLAGGEQYF. This chain joins TRBV5-1 and TRBJ2-7, with 12 bases lining up with TRBD2. CDR1 and CDR2 (germline): SGHRS, YFSETQ. Germline trimming cut 9 bases from V and 7 bases from J; bases unmatched to any gene: 8. This CDR3 is 13 amino acids long.

The rearrangement joins TRBV27 to TRBJ2-7, with 7 bases aligning to TRBD2. Per germline, CDR1 MNHEY and CDR2 SMNVEV (reference sequence). This CDR3 has 15 amino acids. V was pared by 2 bases and J by 0 bases, with 4 bases of the junction left unmatched. The CDR3 DNA follows: TGTGCCAGCAGTTTACTAGCGGTCAACTCCTACGAGCAGTACTTC. Residues: CASSLLAVNSYEQYF.